These 31 T cell receptor beta chains originate from one sample sequenced in a study of shared clonotypes between healthy human individuals. Sequencing was performed with immunoSEQ multiplex PCR; in TCRdb, only in-frame clones are kept and a portion is missing. The sample gives approximately 2.5 million clones, more than 80% of which show up once; 0.11% to 0.15% is in the top ten. Sequencing was performed on naive CD4+ T cells sorted from blood. Subset: CD45RA+ positively selected. Receptors were obtained from a man aged 18 to 29 in good health.

V gene TRBV19 combines with J gene TRBJ2-5, with TRBD1 matching 8 bases. Germline trimming cut 6 bases from V and 1 base from J; bases unmatched to any gene: 10. This CDR3 comprises 16 residues. CDR1 and CDR2 (germline): LNHDA, SQIVND (reference sequence). The CDR3 nucleotides are TGTGCCAGTAGGGAAACAGGGGGGAGAGTCCAAGAGACCCAGTACTTC. It translates to CASRETGGRVQETQYF. The variable domain in full, with the rest retrieved from reference TRBV19 and TRBJ2-5, is DGGITQSPKYLFRKEGQNVTLSCEQNLNHDAMYWYRQDPGQGLRLIYYSQIVNDFQKGDIAEGYSVSREKKESFPLTVTSAQKNPTAFYLCASRETGGRVQETQYFGPGTRLLVL.

The rearrangement links TRBV7-2 to TRBJ1-2; D is possibly TRBD1 (5 bases). Trimming stripped 0 bases from V and 4 bases from J, with 9 bases between. The CDR3 totals 14 residues. Germline CDR1 is SGHTA and CDR2 is FQGNSA. The DNA of the CDR3 is TGTGCCAGCAGCTTAGCAGGGGCCAGCTATGGCTACACCTTC. The encoded protein is CASSLAGASYGYTF. The complete variable domain, with remaining parts taken from reference TRBV7-2 and TRBJ1-2, reads GAGVSQSPSNKVTEKGKDVELRCDPISGHTALYWYRQSLGQGLEFLIYFQGNSAPDKSGLPSDRFSAERTGGSVSTLTIQRTQQEDSAVYLCASSLAGASYGYTFGSGTRLTVV.

In regard to this clone: Other nucleotide sequences from this sample produce the same CDR3. This chain's CDR3 is CASSQGRDQPQHF. The CDR3 DNA reads as TGCGCCAGCAGCCAGGGCAGGGATCAGCCCCAGCATTTT. This chain uses TRBV4-1 with TRBJ1-5; D is possibly TRBD1 (5 bases). The CDR3 extends over 13 amino acids. Trimming removed 3 bases from V and 5 bases from J, with 8 bases in between. Looked up from germline, CDR1 is MGHRA and CDR2 is YSYEKL.

The chain is built from TRBV12-5 and TRBJ2-1; 8 bases are a match to TRBD1. The germline gives CDR1 LGHNT, CDR2 FRNRAP. This CDR3 region has 17 residues. The V and J ends lost 0 bases and 8 bases, in that order; junction bases with no gene match: 12. CDR3 sequence reads: CASGLVVTRTGSDEQFF. CDR3 bases: TGTGCTAGTGGTTTGGTGGTCACGCGGACAGGGTCTGATGAGCAGTTCTTC.

The chain has TRBV5-4 and TRBJ2-4, with D possibly TRBD1 on 5 matching bases. This CDR3 spans 14 amino acids. The germline V and J ends were trimmed by 9 bases and 7 bases, with 20 bases remaining between them. Germline CDR1 SGHNT, CDR2 YYREEE (reference sequence). Here the CDR3 DNA reads TGTGCCACCCAAAGCAGGGAAGGACCGAACATTCAGTACTTC. Protein product: CATQSREGPNIQYF.

The V call is TRBV6-1, the J call TRBJ2-7; TRBD1 is a possible D gene (6 bases). V shed 5 bases and J shed 2 bases, with 13 bases lying between them. Looked up from germline, CDR1 is MNHNS and CDR2 is SASEGT. The CDR3 is 14 amino acids. CDR3 bases: TGTGCCAGCAGTTTGTGGGGGCCCCCCTACGAGCAGTACTTC. It encodes CASSLWGPPYEQYF.

The chain joins TRBV2 to TRBJ2-7; TRBD1 is a possible D gene (6 bases). CDR3 size: 15 residues. The germline V gene encodes CDR1 SNHLY and CDR2 FYNNEI. Trimming took 5 bases from V and 6 from J, leaving 20 bases between them. CDR3 bases: TGTGCCAGCAGTTACAGGGCAGACGGCTTGGGCGAGCAGTACTTC. Its translation is CASSYRADGLGEQYF.

This clone was seen only once. The CDR3 DNA reads as TGTGCCAGCAGCTTAGCCGGGGCACCTCGCGGCTACACCTTC. Translation gives CASSLAGAPRGYTF. The chain recombines TRBV11-2 with TRBJ1-2, with D perhaps matching TRBD1 (5 bases). Germline V CDR1 and CDR2: SGHAT, FQNNGV. The CDR3 sequence is 14 residues long. Trimming took off 1 base at V and 8 bases at J, with 14 bases between the two ends.

The rearrangement uses TRBV27 and TRBJ2-1; TRBD1 aligns across 9 bases. The CDR3 spans 14 residues. Per germline, CDR1 MNHEY and CDR2 SMNVEV (reference sequence). V lost 5 bases and J lost 7; bases outside the gene matches: 6. The CDR3 loop reads CASSPLQGANEQFF. CDR3 DNA: TGTGCCAGCAGTCCACTACAGGGGGCAAATGAGCAGTTCTTC.

Comment on this clone: This CDR3 is also generated by other DNA sequences in the sample. V usage is TRBV15 and J usage is TRBJ1-1; D ambiguous. V was shortened by 0 bases and J by 0 bases, with 8 bases between the two germline ends. Germline V lookup: CDR1 LNHNV, CDR2 YYDKDF (reference sequence). The CDR3 is 15 residues long. The CDR3 region has the DNA TGTGCCACCAGCAGAGATATTACAATGAACACTGAAGCTTTCTTT. Amino acid sequence: CATSRDITMNTEAFF.

A remark on this clone: Other DNA sequences in this specimen translate into the identical CDR3. V and J are TRBV11-3 and TRBJ2-2, with D unresolved. Per germline, CDR1 SGHNT and CDR2 YENEEA. V was trimmed by 1 base and J by 1 base, leaving 4 bases between them. This CDR3 comprises 14 residues. The CDR3 reads CASSLGGNTGELFF. The CDR3 nucleotides read TGTGCCAGCAGCTTAGGTGGGAACACCGGGGAGCTGTTTTTT.

CDR3 nucleotide sequence: TGTGCCAGCAGCACACGTCCGGGACACCTTTTCCCAGAGGGGGCCAACGTCCTGACTTTC. Amino acids: CASSTRPGHLFPEGANVLTF. The chain uses TRBV21-1 and TRBJ2-6; the DNA was not compared with TRBD1, the D call given in the table. TRBV21-1 corresponds to a pseudogene. The CDR3 has 20 residues.

The chain links TRBV30 to TRBJ2-1; no clear D gene. In germline, CDR1 is GTSNPN, CDR2 SVGIG (reference sequence). The CDR3 is made up of 11 amino acids. V shed 2 bases and J shed 10 bases, with 9 bases lying between them. This CDR3 reads CAWSPSWEQFF. CDR3 bases: TGTGCCTGGAGTCCGTCCTGGGAGCAGTTCTTC.

In this sample, this clone turned up once. The chain employs TRBV19 and TRBJ2-2, with D perhaps given as TRBD1 or TRBD2 (5 bases each). The CDR3 consists of 15 residues. V lost 6 bases, J lost 6 bases, and 17 bases lay in between. Per the germline V gene, CDR1 is LNHDA and CDR2 is SQIVND (reference sequence). The DNA for the CDR3 is TGTGCCAGTAGGGCCGCCGGGACGGTCGCCGGGGAGCTGTTTTTT. It codes for CASRAAGTVAGELFF.

J is TRBJ2-3 and V is TRBV11-2; a weak D match, TRBD2 (5 bases). This CDR3 has 13 residues. The V gene's germline CDR1 is SGHAT and CDR2 FQNNGV. V lost 4 bases and J lost 4, with 9 bases in between. The CDR3 bases are TGTGCCAGCAGCTGGGCTAGCCCAGATACGCAGTATTTT. It is translated as CASSWASPDTQYF.

The CDR3 loop reads CASSQGTRGQDTQYF. The CDR3 coding sequence is TGTGCCAGCAGCCAAGGAACAAGGGGGCAGGATACGCAGTATTTT. The chain employs TRBV4-2 and TRBJ2-3, with 7 bases lining up with TRBD1. Trimming took 1 base from V and 6 from J; bases not matched to a gene: 7. Germline values: CDR1 LGHNA, CDR2 YNFKEQ. CDR3 length: 15 amino acids.

This chain uses TRBV21-1 with TRBJ1-2; the table's D call, TRBD1, was not checked against the DNA. TRBV21-1 is marked as a pseudogene. The length of the CDR3 is 14 residues. Written as DNA, the CDR3 is TGTGCCAGCAGCAAAGGGAACAGAGACTATGGCTACACCTTC. Translating it yields CASSKGNRDYGYTF.

The chain couples TRBV2 to TRBJ2-7; 11 bases match TRBD2. In germline, CDR1 is SNHLY, CDR2 FYNNEI. With 6 bases clipped from V and 9 bases from J, the junction kept 13 bases outside the gene matches. The CDR3 has 15 amino acids. The DNA for the CDR3 is TGTGCCAGCAGCTATACTAGCGGGGGCCCACGTCCGCAGTACTTC. Translation: CASSYTSGGPRPQYF. Drawing the rest from reference TRBV2 and TRBJ2-7, the complete variable domain is EPEVTQTPSHQVTQMGQEVILRCVPISNHLYFYWYRQILGQKVEFLVSFYNNEISEKSEIFDDQFSVERPDGSNFTLKIRSTKLEDSAMYFCASSYTSGGPRPQYFGPGTRLTVT.

Concerning this clone itself: This sample includes further DNA sequences coding for the same CDR3. This chain uses TRBV30 with TRBJ1-6; 8 bases fit TRBD1. Germline V gene sequence: CDR1 GTSNPN, CDR2 SVGIG (reference sequence). The CDR3 extends over 13 amino acids. Trimming removed 2 bases from V and 7 bases from J; junction bases left unmatched: 1. CDR3 coding DNA: TGTGCCTGGAGTAGACAGGGGAATTCACCCCTCCACTTT. Encoded protein: CAWSRQGNSPLHF.

The chain carries TRBV19 and TRBJ1-1; D is undetermined. Trimming removed 9 bases from V and 1 base from J, with 12 bases in between. CDR1 is LNHDA and CDR2 is SQIVND in the germline V gene (reference sequence). The CDR3 is 13 amino acids. This CDR3 is CASRGPWNTEAFF. CDR3 bases: TGTGCCAGCCGAGGACCCTGGAACACTGAAGCTTTCTTT.

The V and J genes are TRBV6-1 and TRBJ1-3; a weak D match, TRBD1 (5 bases). V lost 2 bases and J 0 bases, leaving 11 bases between the germline ends. CDR1 and CDR2 (germline): MNHNS, SASEGT. The CDR3 covers 16 residues. For the CDR3, the DNA is TGTGCCAGCAGTGAACGTGACAGTTACTCTGGAAACACCATATATTTT. Protein sequence: CASSERDSYSGNTIYF.

As for this clone: This sample also contains other DNA sequences that code for the same CDR3. This rearrangement joins TRBV18 to TRBJ2-5; D gene uncertain. Germline V gives CDR1 KGHSH, CDR2 LQKENI. V dropped 3 bases and J dropped 5 bases, with 10 bases sitting between them. This CDR3 has 13 amino acids. Here the CDR3 DNA reads TGTGCCAGCTCACCCGACCGAAGGGAGACCCAGTACTTC. Residues: CASSPDRRETQYF.

The J gene is TRBJ1-4, the V gene TRBV19; D is unclear. The CDR3 covers 14 residues. Germline V lookup: CDR1 LNHDA, CDR2 SQIVND (reference sequence). V lost 5 bases, J lost 2 bases, and 9 bases lay in between. The DNA for the CDR3 is TGTGCCAGTAGTGCGGCAGATACTAATGAAAAACTGTTTTTT. Translating gives CASSAADTNEKLFF.

The V call is TRBV15, the J call TRBJ1-1; TRBD1 might be the D (5 bases). Between the trimmed V and J ends, which lost 8 bases and 0 bases, there was a span of 19 bases. The CDR3 is made up of 16 amino acids. Germline V CDR1 and CDR2: LNHNV, YYDKDF (reference sequence). The CDR3 region has the DNA TGTGCCACCGGCCGGCAGGGCGGGCCGATGAACACTGAAGCTTTCTTT. Protein product: CATGRQGGPMNTEAFF.

J is TRBJ2-5 and V is TRBV5-1; either TRBD1 or TRBD2 may supply D (6 bases each). Germline V CDR1 and CDR2: SGHRS, YFSETQ. Trimming took off 2 bases at V and 6 bases at J, with 20 bases between the two ends. CDR3 length equals 16 residues. The CDR3 protein is CASSFRQEGRLKTQYF. DNA for the CDR3: TGCGCCAGCAGCTTCCGACAGGAGGGTCGCTTGAAGACCCAGTACTTC. The complete variable domain, with remaining parts taken from reference TRBV5-1 and TRBJ2-5, reads KAGVTQTPRYLIKTRGQQVTLSCSPISGHRSVSWYQQTPGQGLQFLFEYFSETQRNKGNFPGRFSGRQFSNSRSEMNVSTLELGDSALYLCASSFRQEGRLKTQYFGPGTRLLVL.

The V call is TRBV6-1, the J call TRBJ1-1, with unresolved D. Germline V lookup: CDR1 MNHNS, CDR2 SASEGT. V shed 2 bases and J shed 11 bases, with 9 bases lying between them. This CDR3 spans 11 amino acids. The CDR3 loop is CASSELAEAFF. The CDR3 DNA follows: TGTGCCAGCAGTGAATTGGCGGAGGCTTTCTTT.

The chain combines TRBV7-2 with TRBJ2-3; D gene unclear. Trimming stripped 5 bases from V and 5 bases from J, with 5 bases between. Germline lookup yields CDR1 SGHTA and CDR2 FQGNSA. CDR3 length equals 11 residues. CDR3 DNA: TGTGCCAGCAGCGTCAGAGATACGCAGTATTTT. Amino acid sequence: CASSVRDTQYF.

In this sample, this clone turned up once. The chain employs TRBV30 and TRBJ1-6; a possible D gene is TRBD1 (5 bases). This CDR3 has 14 amino acids. The germline gives CDR1 GTSNPN, CDR2 SVGIG (reference sequence). Trimming stripped 1 base from V and 3 bases from J, with 7 bases between. CDR3 protein: CAWSADIYNSPLHF. The CDR3 DNA reads as TGTGCCTGGAGTGCGGACATCTATAATTCACCCCTCCACTTT.

V usage is TRBV10-3 and J usage is TRBJ2-1; tentative D call: TRBD2 (6 bases). Germline V CDR1 and CDR2: ENHRY, SYGVKD. Trimming cost V 11 bases and J 4 bases, with 15 bases left between them. The CDR3 is made up of 13 amino acids. The CDR3 spells CASSRDFYNEQFF. The CDR3 nucleotides read TGTGCCTCGTCCCGGGACTTTTACAATGAGCAGTTCTTC.

V and J are TRBV29-1 and TRBJ2-2, with D maybe TRBD1 (5 bases). Trimming left V 3 bases short and J 7 bases short, with 18 bases between. This CDR3 has 15 residues. CDR1 and CDR2 from the germline V gene are SQVTM and ANQGSEA. This chain's CDR3 is CSVDVGSLRGGELFF. For the CDR3, the DNA is TGCAGCGTTGATGTGGGCAGCCTTAGGGGCGGGGAGCTGTTTTTT.

The genes are TRBV6-1 and TRBJ2-7; tentative D call: TRBD1 (6 bases). CDR1 and CDR2 (germline): MNHNS, SASEGT. Trimming cost V 4 bases and J 5 bases, with 9 bases left between them. This CDR3 is built from 12 residues. The CDR3 reads CASSAYRDEQYF. CDR3 bases: TGTGCCAGCAGTGCCTACAGGGACGAGCAGTACTTC.